This entry concerns a single T cell receptor (beta chain). This clonotype was seen more than once but under ten times. Its antigen is currently not known. Base qualities are not recorded, but no much larger clone differs from it by a single base. In the paper's terms, the time point label means: newly diagnosed GD, antithyroid drugs for less than 3 months. For both TCR sequencing and RNA sequencing, RNA was extracted from PBMCs using TRIzol. Graves' disease was diagnosed according to American Thyroid Association guidelines. The patients came from an endocrinology department in Xi'an, China. Each patient gave 9 to 10 milliliters of peripheral blood, collected in an EDTA anticoagulant tube. Ficoll Paque Plus density gradient separation was used to isolate PBMCs, and no additional T cell sorting was done. An Agilent 2100 Bioanalyzer and agarose gel were used to check RNA quality, while a NanoDrop 2000 measured RNA concentration.

The V and J ends are trimmed by 2 bases and 13 bases, leaving 18 bases between them. Looking up the germline V gene (reference sequence) yields CDR1 SEHNR and CDR2 FQNEAQ. Measured from the cysteine to the phenylalanine, the CDR3 is 14 residues long. CDR3 DNA only is kept here, 42 bases in frame from base 1. The data belong to a study of regulatory T cells in long-lasting Graves disease (dated by TCRdb to about 2021). Background on the whole study: In the newly diagnosed Graves' disease group, patients had been taking antithyroid drugs for less than 3 months. The study took place in China and was registered as a clinical trial. A total of 33 samples were covered by TCR sequencing, comprising approximately 13 persistent and some 20 newly diagnosed Graves' disease patients. This study used TCR sequencing and RNA sequencing of peripheral blood to compare persistent Graves' disease patients against newly diagnosed Graves' disease patients.

The paper as a whole reports these results and caveats: Persistent disease showed preferential use of TRBV28, TRBJ1-2 and TRBJ2-5, whereas newly diagnosed disease favored TRBV20-1 and TRBJ2-1. The authors acknowledged the small sample size as a limitation that may reduce accuracy. Patients with persistent disease shared more public clonotypes (over 2,500) than newly diagnosed patients did (approximately 990). Lower TCR Shannon entropy and fewer highly expanded clones were observed in persistent Graves' disease patients than in newly diagnosed patients, which suggested clonal expansion. The study examined only peripheral blood because the primary lesion, thyroid tissue, could not be accessed. Sequencing and analysis were limited to the TCR beta chain.

The method was multiplex PCR. Instrument on record: Illumina HiSeq 4000. CDR3 regions were amplified by Arm-PCR with iRepertoire HTBI primers to construct TCR beta libraries. Gel purification was performed on PCR products prior to sequencing. Processing in the source paper ran as follows. Gene usage analysis of CDR3 amino acid clonotypes relied on the roughly 60 TRBV and about 13 TRBJ segments identified across samples. COPE and FqMerger were used to merge filtered high-quality paired reads into contigs. BLAST was used to align contigs to the IMGT TRBV, TRBD and TRBJ reference genes, and CDR3 was defined following IMGT. Any clonotype with a frequency above 0.1% was counted as a highly expanded clone. Shannon entropy was used to measure repertoire diversity, and the Gini coefficient was used to measure V-J evenness. Clonotypes shared by more than one individual were considered public. TCRdb reworked the public reads: Q25 trimming with fastp, MiXCR clone assembly, productive beta chains retained. Rows are unified per CDR3 protein, each entry keeping the most common DNA and genes. These V and J calls derive from TCRdb rather than the authors' analysis. For this sample there are about 440,000 distinct CDR3 sequences; around 17% appear just once. 20% to 25% of the sample is taken by the ten largest.

These data also formed part of another study, on T cells in Graves' hyperthyroidism and ophthalmopathy. The second investigation adds: Stable Graves' hyperthyroidism was defined as no progression to ophthalmopathy during 18 months of follow-up. Hyperthyroidism patients were aged 18 to 65 years and newly diagnosed, with disease duration of less than 2 months. Any patient with an uncontrolled infection, another autoimmune disease, pregnancy or lactation was excluded. Diagnoses were based on clinical symptoms, serum thyroxine and TRAb, thyroid ultrasound and orbital computed tomography. A first-round RT-PCR of the TCR CDR3 used the HTBI primer set with the Qiagen OneStep RT-PCR kit. Most expanded thyroid clonotypes (frequency above 0.001) were also detected in blood, suggesting blood repertoires may reflect thyroid immune responses. A 13 V-J signature model separated ophthalmopathy from stable hyperthyroidism, with about 90% sensitivity and 81.08% specificity in cross-validation and 80%/75% in testing. In validation, the model predicted progression to ophthalmopathy a median of around 6.5 months before onset, with around 70% sensitivity and more than 72% specificity. A discovery cohort of about 95 patients, approximately 45 with Graves' ophthalmopathy and 55 to 65 with stable Graves' hyperthyroidism, was used to find distinguishing TCR V-J signatures. Whether ophthalmopathy could be predicted prospectively was tested in an independent validation cohort made up of roughly 20 hyperthyroidism patients plus 17 patients who later progressed to ophthalmopathy. The 75 to 100 discovery patients were divided at random into training and test sets in a 7:3 ratio. In several Graves' hyperthyroidism patients, the study also compared T-cell repertoires from thyroid tissue with T-cell repertoires from blood. After blood sampling, hyperthyroidism patients were treated with methimazole at a starting dose of 30 mg daily, and ophthalmopathy patients were treated with high-dose intravenous methylprednisolone. The libraries were constructed in a second round of multiplex PCR and then size-selected and purified. Libraries were sequenced paired-end with 100 bp reads on an Illumina HiSeq2000. SOAPnuke was used to process the raw data, throwing out any read that contained adapters or uncalled bases, had a mean Phred below 15, or lacked an exact constant-primer or identifier match. High-quality paired reads were merged using COPE v1.2.5, and each unique nucleotide sequence was defined as a clonotype. Clonotypes were aligned to IMGT TRBV, TRBD and TRBJ reference segments using MiTCR v1.1. Analysis was restricted to V-J combinations with a frequency above 0.0001, which covered roughly 99% of repertoires. The TCS score was defined as the ratio of F50 (clonal expansion) to E x V (chaos), calculated using BLOSUM62-based TCRdist between CDR3 peptides within each V-J. Welch's t-statistics and random forest reduced around 510 V-J features to roughly 13, which were used in a naive Bayes classifier (R e1071). No statistical method was used to fix the sample size in advance, and group allocation was not hidden from the investigators. TCR Vbeta CDR3 sequencing of roughly 140 peripheral blood samples (43 ophthalmopathy, 70 to 85 hyperthyroidism and 17 progressor patients) is reported in the paper.

Sample: peripheral blood mononuclear cells (PBMCs), taken at new diagnosis, from a patient treated with antithyroid drugs. The rearranged chain carries TRBV7-9 and TRBJ2-1, with no confident D gene call. The sequence derives from a woman aged 18-35 years with Graves disease. Donor details come from another sample of the same person, matched by shared clones. The CDR3 reads CASSLHSVPGAQFF. The nucleotides read TGTGCCAGCAGCTTACACAGCGTACCAGGCGCCCAGTTCTTC.